Presented here are 26 T cell receptor beta chains from one specimen sequenced in a study of regulatory T cells in long-lasting Graves disease. Indicated time point: newly diagnosed GD, antithyroid drugs for less than 3 months. PBMCs were the source of the RNA used for TCR sequencing. Construction of the TCR beta libraries employed iRepertoire HTBI primers in conjunction with Arm-PCR of CDR3 regions. TCRdb used MiXCR to reprocess the multiplex PCR reads, holding one entry per CDR3 protein. The table has 450,000 to 600,000 distinct CDR3 sequences, about 17% seen once. These data were also reused for a study on T cells in Graves' hyperthyroidism and ophthalmopathy.

Sequenced here: peripheral blood mononuclear cells (PBMCs), sampled at new diagnosis, from a patient treated with antithyroid drugs. The receptor set was obtained from a man in his forties or fifties with Graves disease.

This clonotype showed up many times. V and J are TRBV2 and TRBJ2-7; TRBD2 is a possible D gene (5 bases). The germline CDR1 and CDR2 sequences are SNHLY and FYNNEI. There are 13 residues in the CDR3. V was shortened by 7 bases and J by 5 bases, with 15 bases between the two germline ends. The CDR3 loop reads CASTFGVLDEQYF. The CDR3 region has the DNA TGTGCCAGCACCTTCGGGGTTCTGGACGAGCAGTACTTC.

At least ten counts were recorded for this clonotype. The V call is TRBV28, the J call TRBJ1-1; D is perhaps TRBD1 (5 bases). The ends were cut back, 6 bases at V and 3 bases at J, with 17 bases in the middle. This CDR3 is built from 15 residues. Looked up from germline, CDR1 is MDHEN and CDR2 is SYDVKM. CDR3 residues: CASSLQVAGHTEAFF. The CDR3 DNA follows: TGTGCCAGCAGCCTACAGGTGGCGGGACACACTGAAGCTTTCTTT.

The chain combines TRBV20-1 with TRBJ2-3; D ambiguous. V was trimmed by 3 bases and J by 3 bases, leaving 10 bases between them. Per the germline V gene, CDR1 is DFQATT and CDR2 is SNEGSKA (reference sequence). This CDR3 contains 13 residues. Here the CDR3 DNA reads TGCAGTGCTAGTGAGCCGAGTACAGATACGCAGTATTTT. Translating it yields CSASEPSTDTQYF.

This clonotype was counted between two and nine times. V is TRBV19 and J is TRBJ1-3, with D perhaps matching TRBD1 (5 bases). V lost 6 bases and J lost 3, with 9 bases in between. CDR1 and CDR2 from the germline V gene are LNHDA and SQIVND (reference sequence). The CDR3 has 13 amino acids. CDR3 sequence reads: CASSETDGNTIYF. CDR3 nucleotides: TGTGCCAGTAGCGAGACAGATGGAAACACCATATATTTT.

In this sample, this clonotype turned up many times. The V call is TRBV28, the J call TRBJ2-3, with 11 bases fitting TRBD2. The germline CDR1 and CDR2 sequences are MDHEN and SYDVKM. The junction had 13 bases not matched to a gene; V was cut back by 6 bases and J by 5 bases. There are 17 residues in the CDR3. The CDR3 nucleotides are TGTGCCAGCAGCCCACAGACACTAGCGGGAGATGTAGATACGCAGTATTTT. It translates to CASSPQTLAGDVDTQYF.

Turning to this clonotype: A clone one base away is much larger, so this may be a read error. This chain joins TRBV30 and TRBJ2-3, with D unresolved. The CDR3 length is 15 residues. V was cut by 0 bases and J by 2 bases, with 12 bases left in between. Germline V gene lookup returns CDR1 GTSNPN and CDR2 SVGIG (reference sequence). The CDR3 DNA is TGTGCCTGGAGTGTACACAGCTCTATCACAGATACGCAGTATTTT. It codes for CAWSVHSSITDTQYF.

This clonotype was picked up many times. V usage is TRBV7-6 and J usage is TRBJ2-7; 8 positions match TRBD1. In germline, CDR1 is SGHVS, CDR2 FNYEAQ. V lost 3 bases, J lost 3 bases, and 7 bases stayed unmatched. CDR3 length: 15 amino acids. Written as DNA, the CDR3 is TGTGCCAGCAGCTTTGGAGGCACAGGGGGCTACGAGCAGTACTTC. It translates to CASSFGGTGGYEQYF.

This clonotype has at least ten counts. The chain links TRBV28 to TRBJ2-1; unclear D gene. Germline CDR1 and CDR2: MDHEN and SYDVKM. The CDR3 has 16 residues. V lost 3 bases, J lost 0 bases, and 12 bases lay in between. CDR3 DNA: TGTGCCAGCAGTTTCCAAACCCCAGTCTCCTACAATGAGCAGTTCTTC. This codes for CASSFQTPVSYNEQFF.

The chain employs TRBV5-5 and TRBJ2-7, with D perhaps matching TRBD1 or TRBD2 (5 bases each). This CDR3 region has 13 residues. Germline V lookup: CDR1 SGHKS, CDR2 YYEKEE (reference sequence). Deletions cut 7 bases from V and 2 bases from J, with 13 bases between. CDR3 sequence: CASCVRGPYEQYF. The DNA for the CDR3 is TGTGCCAGCTGTGTCCGGGGCCCCTACGAGCAGTACTTC.

The chain recombines TRBV12-3 or TRBV12-4 with TRBJ1-1; no definite D call. The germline V and J ends were trimmed by 5 bases and 7 bases, with 17 bases remaining between them. The CDR3 has 14 amino acids. The CDR3 bases are TGTGCCAGCAGTCCCTCAGGATTAGGGCTTGAAGCTTTCTTT. Its translation is CASSPSGLGLEAFF.

This clonotype was counted ten times or more. V and J are TRBV20-1 and TRBJ2-1; 7 nucleotides match TRBD1. The CDR3 sequence is 15 residues long. Per the germline V gene, CDR1 is DFQATT and CDR2 is SNEGSKA (reference sequence). The junction had 12 bases not matched to a gene; V was cut back by 0 bases and J by 10 bases. Here the CDR3 reads CSAREPSPRGIEQFF. CDR3 bases: TGCAGTGCTAGAGAACCCTCCCCCAGGGGGATCGAGCAGTTCTTC.

The chain is built from TRBV12-3 or TRBV12-4 and TRBJ2-7, with a tentative D call TRBD1 (6 bases). This CDR3 is built from 14 residues. The V and J ends lost 6 bases and 5 bases respectively, with 17 bases between them. The CDR3 DNA sequence: TGTGCCAGCAGAAGGACAGCCCAAGGAAACGAGCAGTACTTC. Its translation is CASRRTAQGNEQYF.

The chain employs TRBV7-9 and TRBJ2-7; D is ambiguous. Germline V gene lookup returns CDR1 SEHNR and CDR2 FQNEAQ (reference sequence). The CDR3 extends over 10 amino acids. V was trimmed by 11 bases and J by 5 bases, leaving 10 bases between them. The CDR3 DNA reads TGTGCCTCGAATGAGGACGAGCAGTACTTC. Its translation: CASNEDEQYF. Together with reference TRBV7-9 and TRBJ2-7, the CDR3 gives the full variable domain: DTGVSQNPRHKITKRGQNVTFRCDPISEHNRLYWYRQTLGQGPEFLTYFQNEAQLEKSRLLSDRFSAERPKGSFSTLEIQRTEQGDSAMYLCASNEDEQYFGPGTRLTVT.

A word on this clonotype: It may be a read error: a sequence one base away is much more abundant. No conserved phenylalanine or tryptophan is present at the end of the CDR3, so a read error is the likely explanation. V gene TRBV28 combines with J gene TRBJ1-6, with D possibly matching TRBD1 (6 bases). The V gene's germline CDR1 is MDHEN and CDR2 SYDVKM. CDR3 length: 15 residues. Trimming pared 2 bases from V and 3 bases from J, leaving 8 bases between. The CDR3 DNA follows: TGTGCCAGCAGTTTAAGGGGGAACTATAATTCACCCCTCCACCTT. It is translated as CASSLRGNYNSPLHL.

At least ten counts were recorded for this clonotype. V gene TRBV28 combines with J gene TRBJ1-5; possibly TRBD1 for D (5 bases). Germline CDR1 and CDR2: MDHEN and SYDVKM. CDR3 length equals 17 residues. V was trimmed by 6 bases and J by 0 bases, leaving 18 bases between them. DNA of the CDR3: TGTGCCAGCAGAACTACGGGACCACGACTTAGCAATCAGCCCCAGCATTTT. This translates into CASRTTGPRLSNQPQHF.

The rearrangement uses TRBV20-1 and TRBJ2-2; 10 bases are shared with TRBD2. The CDR3 has 16 amino acids. Germline lookup yields CDR1 DFQATT and CDR2 SNEGSKA (reference sequence). Losses at the gene ends were 3 bases for V and 6 bases for J; bases not matched to a gene: 10. The CDR3 nucleotides read TGCAGTGCTAGGGCTAGCGGGAGTTACGGCGCCGGGGAGCTGTTTTTT. It is translated as CSARASGSYGAGELFF.

This clonotype showed up many times. The chain recombines TRBV5-8 with TRBJ2-3; TRBD2 might be the D (5 bases). The germline V gene has CDR1 SGHTS and CDR2 YDEGEE. Trimming took off 5 bases at V and 2 bases at J, with 12 bases between the two ends. The CDR3 consists of 14 residues. The CDR3 spells CASRQGRITDTQYF. As DNA, the CDR3 is TGTGCCAGCAGGCAAGGGAGAATCACAGATACGCAGTATTTT.

This clonotype was observed a few times. The genes are TRBV25-1 and TRBJ2-5, with a possible D match to TRBD2 (6 bases). CDR1 and CDR2 from the germline V gene are MGHDK and SYGVNS. This CDR3 contains 14 residues. Trimming shortened V by 4 bases and J by 5 bases, and 14 bases separated the two germline ends. The DNA for the CDR3 is TGTGCCAGCAGTGGAGCTGCGGGACCGGAGACCCAGTACTTC. Translating it yields CASSGAAGPETQYF.

The sample holds a few counts of this clonotype. The chain couples TRBV5-1 to TRBJ2-3; 7 nucleotides line up with TRBD2. The V gene's germline CDR1 is SGHRS and CDR2 YFSETQ. CDR3 length equals 18 residues. The J segment lost 4 bases and the V segment lost 4 bases, leaving 18 bases of the junction unmatched. In DNA, the CDR3 is TGCGCCAGCAGCCTCCTGAGGGCGGGAGTGAATTTGGCAGATACGCAGTATTTT. Translated, it gives CASSLLRAGVNLADTQYF.

This clonotype was counted many times. V is TRBV19 and J is TRBJ2-7, with 8 bases matching TRBD2. The V and J ends lost 0 bases and 0 bases, in that order; junction bases with no gene match: 1. Per germline, CDR1 LNHDA and CDR2 SQIVND (reference sequence). The CDR3 is made up of 15 amino acids. Here the CDR3 reads CASSIEAGASYEQYF. For the CDR3, the DNA is TGTGCCAGTAGTATAGAAGCGGGAGCCTCCTACGAGCAGTACTTC.

The rearrangement links TRBV5-1 to TRBJ2-5, with 13 bases that match TRBD2. This CDR3 contains 16 residues. V lost 0 bases to trimming and J lost 5 bases; unmatched junction nucleotides: 4. Germline V gives CDR1 SGHRS, CDR2 YFSETQ. The CDR3 is CASSLGTSGSMETQYF. The CDR3 nucleotides read TGCGCCAGCAGCTTGGGGACTAGCGGGAGTATGGAGACCCAGTACTTC.

This clonotype was counted at least ten times. CDR3 region: CASGLRGKIFGELFF. The CDR3 DNA is TGTGCTAGTGGTTTGAGGGGCAAGATCTTCGGGGAGCTGTTTTTT. The genes are TRBV12-5 and TRBJ2-2, with D maybe TRBD1 (5 bases). Germline V gene sequence: CDR1 LGHNT, CDR2 FRNRAP. V shed 2 bases and J shed 7 bases, with 14 bases lying between them. The CDR3 consists of 15 residues.

This clonotype was counted ten times or more. CDR3 sequence: CASSDIGRGIVDEAFF. CDR3 DNA sequence: TGTGCCAGCAGTGATATAGGCAGGGGAATTGTAGATGAAGCTTTCTTT. V usage is TRBV2 and J usage is TRBJ1-1, with TRBD1 as a possible D gene (6 bases). The CDR3 is made up of 16 amino acids. V shed 3 bases and J shed 7 bases, with 21 bases lying between them. CDR1 is SNHLY, CDR2 FYNNEI, per germline.

Regarding this clonotype: With a much larger clone just one base away, this may be a read error. The chain couples TRBV24-1 to TRBJ2-2; perhaps TRBD2 as D (6 bases). The germline V gene encodes CDR1 KGHDR and CDR2 SFDVKD. V was pared by 5 bases and J by 7 bases, with 13 bases between. This CDR3 has 14 amino acids. The CDR3 loop reads CATSAGTYRGELFF. CDR3 nucleotides: TGTGCCACCAGTGCCGGGACTTATCGCGGGGAGCTGTTTTTT.

This rearrangement joins TRBV4-1 to TRBJ2-4; 7 positions agree with TRBD1. J lost 10 bases, V lost 1 base, and 10 bases had no gene match. CDR3 length: 15 amino acids. The V gene's germline CDR1 is MGHRA and CDR2 YSYEKL. DNA for the CDR3: TGCGCCAGCAGCCAAGGAGGTCGACAGGGAAGTATTCAGTACTTC. As protein: CASSQGGRQGSIQYF.

This clonotype has ten or more counts. The junction differs from germline at one of its ends, possibly a read error. The rearrangement joins TRBV5-1 to TRBJ1-5; TRBD1 is a possible D gene (5 bases). The CDR3 is 12 amino acids. Germline loops: CDR1 SGHRS, CDR2 YFSETQ. CDR3 in DNA: TGTGCCAGCAGCGGGGACGGTCAGCCCCAGCATTTT. Translation gives CASSGDGQPQHF.